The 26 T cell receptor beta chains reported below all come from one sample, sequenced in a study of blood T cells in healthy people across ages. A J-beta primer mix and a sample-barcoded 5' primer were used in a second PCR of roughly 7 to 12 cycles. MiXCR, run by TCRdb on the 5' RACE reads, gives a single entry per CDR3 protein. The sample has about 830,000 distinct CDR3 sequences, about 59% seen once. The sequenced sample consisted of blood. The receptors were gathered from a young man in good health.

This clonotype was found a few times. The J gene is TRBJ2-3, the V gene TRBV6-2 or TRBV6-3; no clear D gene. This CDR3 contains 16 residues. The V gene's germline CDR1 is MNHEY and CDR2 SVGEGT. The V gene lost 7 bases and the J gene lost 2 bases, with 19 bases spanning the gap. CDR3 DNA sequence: TGTGCCAGCACCAACCGGCTAACGGTATACACAGATACGCAGTATTTT. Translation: CASTNRLTVYTDTQYF.

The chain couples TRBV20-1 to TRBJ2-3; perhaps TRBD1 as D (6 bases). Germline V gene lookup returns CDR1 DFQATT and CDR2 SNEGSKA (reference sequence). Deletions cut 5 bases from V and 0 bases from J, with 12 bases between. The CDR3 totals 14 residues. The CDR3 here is CSARGQSSTDTQYF. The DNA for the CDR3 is TGCAGTGCTCGAGGACAGAGCAGCACAGATACGCAGTATTTT.

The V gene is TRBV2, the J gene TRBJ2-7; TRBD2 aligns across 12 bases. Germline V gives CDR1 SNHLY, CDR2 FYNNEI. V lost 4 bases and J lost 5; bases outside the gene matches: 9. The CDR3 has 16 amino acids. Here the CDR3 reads CASSVRTSGVGHEQYF. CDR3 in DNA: TGTGCCAGCAGTGTTAGGACTAGCGGGGTTGGCCACGAGCAGTACTTC.

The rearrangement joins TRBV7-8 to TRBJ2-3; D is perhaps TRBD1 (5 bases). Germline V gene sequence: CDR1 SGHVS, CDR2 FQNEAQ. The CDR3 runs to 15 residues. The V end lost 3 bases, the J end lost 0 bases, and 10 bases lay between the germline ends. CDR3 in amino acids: CASSFRGSSTDTQYF. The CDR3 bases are TGTGCCAGCAGCTTTAGGGGATCTAGCACAGATACGCAGTATTTT.

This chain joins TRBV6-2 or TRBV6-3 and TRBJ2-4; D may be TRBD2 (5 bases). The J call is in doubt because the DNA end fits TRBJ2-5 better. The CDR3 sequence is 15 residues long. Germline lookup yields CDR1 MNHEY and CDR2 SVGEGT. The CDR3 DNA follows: TGTGCCAGCAGTGGGCAGGACTCCGGTAGGGAGACCCAGTACTTC. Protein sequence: CASSGQDSGRETQYF.

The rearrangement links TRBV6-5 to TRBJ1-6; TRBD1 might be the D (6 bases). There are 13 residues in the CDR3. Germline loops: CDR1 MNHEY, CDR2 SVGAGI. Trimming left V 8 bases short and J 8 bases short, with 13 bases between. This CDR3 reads CASSKNRDSPLHF. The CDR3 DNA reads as TGTGCCAGCTCAAAAAACAGGGATTCACCCCTCCACTTT.

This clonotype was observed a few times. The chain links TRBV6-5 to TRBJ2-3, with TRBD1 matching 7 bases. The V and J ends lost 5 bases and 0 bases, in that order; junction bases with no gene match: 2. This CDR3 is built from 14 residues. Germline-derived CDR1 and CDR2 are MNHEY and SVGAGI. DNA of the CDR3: TGTGCCAGCAGTGACAGGGATAGCACAGATACGCAGTATTTT. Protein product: CASSDRDSTDTQYF.

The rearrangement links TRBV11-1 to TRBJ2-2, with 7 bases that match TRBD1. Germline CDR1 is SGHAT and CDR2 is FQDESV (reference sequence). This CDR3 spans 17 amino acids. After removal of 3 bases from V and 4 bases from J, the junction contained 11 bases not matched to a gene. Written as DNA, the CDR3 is TGTGCCAGCAGCTTCGCCGAGGGGGCGTGGGGCACCGGGGAGCTGTTTTTT. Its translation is CASSFAEGAWGTGELFF.

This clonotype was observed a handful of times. The CDR3 region is CASSLGVGGGNTQYF. The CDR3 nucleotides are TGTGCCAGCAGCTTAGGCGTGGGGGGGGGAAATACGCAGTATTTT. The rearrangement links TRBV7-2 to TRBJ2-3; TRBD2 matches at 7 bases. The ends lost 1 base at V and 7 bases at J; junction bases unmatched: 8. The germline CDR1 and CDR2 sequences are SGHTA and FQGNSA. This CDR3 region has 15 residues.

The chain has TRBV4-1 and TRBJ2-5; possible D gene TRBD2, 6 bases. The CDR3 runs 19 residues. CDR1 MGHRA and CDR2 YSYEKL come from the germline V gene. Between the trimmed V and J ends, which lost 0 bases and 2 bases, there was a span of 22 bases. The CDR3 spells CASSQEWMYGGGGQETQYF. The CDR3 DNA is TGCGCCAGCAGCCAAGAATGGATGTACGGGGGTGGGGGGCAAGAGACCCAGTACTTC.

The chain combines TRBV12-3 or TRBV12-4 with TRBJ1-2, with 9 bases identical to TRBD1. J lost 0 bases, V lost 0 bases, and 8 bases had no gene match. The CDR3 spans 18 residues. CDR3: CASSLAGQGPLTNYGYTF. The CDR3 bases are TGTGCCAGCAGTTTAGCGGGACAGGGCCCTCTAACTAACTATGGCTACACCTTC.

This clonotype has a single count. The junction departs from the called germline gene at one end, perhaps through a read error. The CDR3 bases are TGCGCCAGCAGCCAAGACGGGGGTTCCTGCAATGAGCAGTTCTTC. Protein: CASSQDGGSCNEQFF. This chain connects TRBV4-3 to TRBJ2-1; TRBD2 is a possible D gene (6 bases). The CDR3 contains 15 residues. Germline lookup yields CDR1 LGHNA and CDR2 YSLEER.

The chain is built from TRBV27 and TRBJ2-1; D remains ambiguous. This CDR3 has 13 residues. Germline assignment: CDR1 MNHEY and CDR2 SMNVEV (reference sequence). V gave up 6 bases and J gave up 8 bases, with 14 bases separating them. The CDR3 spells CASSGRQAHEQFF. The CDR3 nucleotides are TGTGCCAGCAGCGGACGTCAGGCCCATGAGCAGTTCTTC.

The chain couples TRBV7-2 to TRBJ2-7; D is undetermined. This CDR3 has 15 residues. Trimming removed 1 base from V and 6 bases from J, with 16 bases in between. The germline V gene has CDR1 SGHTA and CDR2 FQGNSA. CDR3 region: CASSLEVRLGIEQYF. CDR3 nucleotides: TGTGCCAGCAGCTTAGAGGTCAGGCTAGGTATCGAGCAGTACTTC.

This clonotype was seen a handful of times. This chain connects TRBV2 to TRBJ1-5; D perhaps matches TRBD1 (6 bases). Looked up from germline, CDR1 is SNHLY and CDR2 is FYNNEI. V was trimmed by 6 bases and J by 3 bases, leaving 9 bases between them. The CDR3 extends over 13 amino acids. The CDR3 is CASRRQVNQPQHF. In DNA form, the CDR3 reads TGTGCCAGCAGGAGACAGGTCAATCAGCCCCAGCATTTT. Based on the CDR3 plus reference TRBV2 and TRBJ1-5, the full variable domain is EPEVTQTPSHQVTQMGQEVILRCVPISNHLYFYWYRQILGQKVEFLVSFYNNEISEKSEIFDDQFSVERPDGSNFTLKIRSTKLEDSAMYFCASRRQVNQPQHFGDGTRLSIL.

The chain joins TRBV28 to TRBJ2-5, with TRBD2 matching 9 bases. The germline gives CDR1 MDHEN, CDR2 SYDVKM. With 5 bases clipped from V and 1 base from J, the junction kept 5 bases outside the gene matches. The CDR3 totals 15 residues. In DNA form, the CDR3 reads TGTGCCAGCAGTGAGACTAGCGGACCCCAAGAGACCCAGTACTTC. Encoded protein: CASSETSGPQETQYF.

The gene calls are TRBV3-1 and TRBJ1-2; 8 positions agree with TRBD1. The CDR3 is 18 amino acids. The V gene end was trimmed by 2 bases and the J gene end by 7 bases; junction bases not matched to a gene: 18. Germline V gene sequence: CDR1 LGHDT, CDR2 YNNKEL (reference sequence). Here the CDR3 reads CASSQQAVTGGRYFGYTF. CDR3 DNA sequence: TGTGCCAGCAGCCAACAAGCCGTCACAGGGGGGCGATATTTTGGCTACACCTTC.

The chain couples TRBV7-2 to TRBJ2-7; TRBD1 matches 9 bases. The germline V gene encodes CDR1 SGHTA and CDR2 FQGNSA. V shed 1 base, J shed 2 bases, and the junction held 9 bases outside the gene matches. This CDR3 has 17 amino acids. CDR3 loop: CASSLVGTGNPAYEQYF. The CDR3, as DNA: TGTGCCAGCAGCTTAGTGGGGACAGGGAATCCCGCCTACGAGCAGTACTTC. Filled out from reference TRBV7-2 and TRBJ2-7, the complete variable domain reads GAGVSQSPSNKVTEKGKDVELRCDPISGHTALYWYRQSLGQGLEFLIYFQGNSAPDKSGLPSDRFSAERTGGSVSTLTIQRTQQEDSAVYLCASSLVGTGNPAYEQYFGPGTRLTVT.

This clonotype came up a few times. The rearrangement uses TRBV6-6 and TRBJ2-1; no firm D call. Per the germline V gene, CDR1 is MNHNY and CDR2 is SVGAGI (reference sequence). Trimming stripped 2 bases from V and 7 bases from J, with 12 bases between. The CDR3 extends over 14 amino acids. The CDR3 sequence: CASSYGRPGNEQFF. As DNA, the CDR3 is TGTGCCAGCAGTTACGGGCGACCTGGAAATGAGCAGTTCTTC.

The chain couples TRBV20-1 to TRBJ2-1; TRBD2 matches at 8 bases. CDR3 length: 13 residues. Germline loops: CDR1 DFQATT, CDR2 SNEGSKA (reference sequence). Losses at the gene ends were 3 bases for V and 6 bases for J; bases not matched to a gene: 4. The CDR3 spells CSASRGGTNEQFF. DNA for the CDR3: TGCAGTGCTAGCCGCGGGGGGACCAATGAGCAGTTCTTC.

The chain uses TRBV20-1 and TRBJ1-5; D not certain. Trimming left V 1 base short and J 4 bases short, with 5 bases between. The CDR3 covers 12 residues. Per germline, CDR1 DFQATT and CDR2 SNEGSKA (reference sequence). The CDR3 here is CSARAENQPQHF. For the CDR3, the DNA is TGCAGTGCTAGAGCCGAAAATCAGCCCCAGCATTTT.

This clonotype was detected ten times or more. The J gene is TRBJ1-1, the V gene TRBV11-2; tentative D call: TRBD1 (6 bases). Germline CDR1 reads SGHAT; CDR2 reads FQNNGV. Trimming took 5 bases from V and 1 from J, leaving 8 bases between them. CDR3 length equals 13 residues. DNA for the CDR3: TGTGCCAGCAGCCGACAGGAGAACACTGAAGCTTTCTTT. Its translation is CASSRQENTEAFF.

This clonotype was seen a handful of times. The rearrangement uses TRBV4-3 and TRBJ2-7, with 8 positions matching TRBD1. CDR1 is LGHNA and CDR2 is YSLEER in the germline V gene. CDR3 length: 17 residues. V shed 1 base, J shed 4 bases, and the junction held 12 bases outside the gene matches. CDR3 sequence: CASSQGHSGGAHYEQYF. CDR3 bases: TGCGCCAGCAGCCAAGGACATTCAGGGGGCGCGCATTACGAGCAGTACTTC.

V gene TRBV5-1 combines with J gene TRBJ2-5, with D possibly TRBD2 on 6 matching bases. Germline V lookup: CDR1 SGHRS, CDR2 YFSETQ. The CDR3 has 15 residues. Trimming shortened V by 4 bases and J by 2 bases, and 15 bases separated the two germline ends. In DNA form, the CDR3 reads TGCGCCAGCAGCCTTCAGGCGGGGTCTCAAGAGACCCAGTACTTC. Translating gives CASSLQAGSQETQYF.

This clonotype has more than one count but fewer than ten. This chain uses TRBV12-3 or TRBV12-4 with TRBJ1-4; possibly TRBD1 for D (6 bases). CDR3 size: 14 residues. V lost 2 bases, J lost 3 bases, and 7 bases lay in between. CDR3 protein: CASSLRGPNEKLFF. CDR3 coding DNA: TGTGCCAGCAGTTTACGGGGGCCTAATGAAAAACTGTTTTTT.

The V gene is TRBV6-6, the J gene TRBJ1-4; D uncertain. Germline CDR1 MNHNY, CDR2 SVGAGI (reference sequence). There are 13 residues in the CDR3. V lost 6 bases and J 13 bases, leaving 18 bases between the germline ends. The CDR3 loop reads CASSGTPYYGLFF. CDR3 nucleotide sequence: TGTGCCAGCAGCGGAACTCCCTACTATGGACTGTTTTTT.